This T cell receptor beta chain was sequenced in a study of shared clonotypes between healthy human individuals. General study results and limits: Clonotypes that were shared across four donors made up around 5% of naive CD4 clonotypes. Clonotypes not shared had lower generation probabilities than those common to all four donors.

This CDR3 is 13 amino acids long. Germline lookup yields CDR1 SGHRS and CDR2 YFSETQ. The ends lost 7 bases at V and 7 bases at J; junction bases unmatched: 8. Using immunoSEQ multiplex PCR, the repertoire was profiled, and TCRdb retains in-frame clones only, with some absent. The sample has 1.6 million or so clones; 97% to 99% are singletons. A word on this clone: Its target is not known.

The specimen was naive CD4+ T cells sorted from blood. Subset indicated: CD45RA+ positively selected. The clonotype was recovered from a man aged 25 to 40 in good health. This chain joins TRBV5-1 and TRBJ2-1; TRBD2 agrees at 7 bases. CDR3 DNA: TGCGCCAGCGCTCTAGCGGAGCTAAATGAGCAGTTCTTC. Its translation: CASALAELNEQFF.